The sample holds many counts of the clone carrying this T cell receptor (beta chain). Its antigen is currently unknown. The data stem from a study of neurological immune-mediated disorders. Background on the study: The roughly 34 multiple sclerosis patients comprised roughly 31 that were relapsing-remitting and 3 that were secondary progressive. Study-level results: TCR-beta repertoires seemed private in all groups, with no expanded CDR3 amino acid sequences shared.

This CDR3 has 17 residues. Trimming shortened V by 3 bases and J by 0 bases, and 18 bases separated the two germline ends. Germline CDR1 is MDHEN and CDR2 is SYDVKM. TCRdb re-analysed the 5' RACE reads in MiXCR, keeping a single row per CDR3 protein. The data contain about 95,000 distinct CDR3 sequences, 3.5% to 4% of them singletons. The chain combines TRBV28 with TRBJ2-7, with D maybe TRBD2 (6 bases). This receptor was taken from a young woman with multiple sclerosis. Specimen: PBMCs. As DNA, the CDR3 is TGTGCCAGCAGTTTTTCCCCGGGGCGGGGTACCTCCTACGAGCAGTACTTC. Its protein product is CASSFSPGRGTSYEQYF.